One T cell receptor beta chain is described in this entry. Its specificity is unknown. This entry is derived from a study of post-analysis software for immune sequencing data. Across the study: There were relapsing-remitting, secondary progressive and progressive-relapsing multiple sclerosis among the disease courses included.

Trimming removed 6 bases at V and 5 bases at J, with 8 bases between. This CDR3 has 13 amino acids. The V gene's germline CDR1 is MDHEN and CDR2 SYDVKM. The TCR beta cDNA libraries carried unique molecular identifiers. Each CDR3 protein is one row after TCRdb ran MiXCR on the PCR reads. The sample consists of over 700,000 distinct CDR3 sequences, about 27% of them appearing once. General study results and limits: By F measure, strong co-clustering occurred among samples prepared in the same batch. Four to six TRBV segments, including TRBV5-6, TRBV5-1 and TRBV20-1, were more frequent in patients than controls. Compared against controls, patients with multiple sclerosis displayed significantly lower normalized Chao1 diversity.

The V and J genes are TRBV28 and TRBJ1-6; D may be TRBD1 (5 bases). The sequenced sample was blood. The TCR comes from a girl aged 10 to 17 with multiple sclerosis. CDR3 bases: TGTGCCAGCAGGGGACGAAATAATTCACCCCTCCACTTT. Protein sequence: CASRGRNNSPLHF.